Each of the 26 T cell receptor beta chains below was sequenced from the same sample in a study of T cells in Graves' hyperthyroidism and ophthalmopathy (dated by TCRdb to about 2019). The protocol used for the library was multiplex PCR. For sequencing, an Illumina HiSeq 2000 was employed. TCR beta CDR3 regions were amplified from RNA transcripts. The TCR CDR3 was subjected to a first round of RT-PCR using the HTBI primer set and the Qiagen OneStep RT-PCR kit. In TCRdb, the public reads were trimmed at Q25 with fastp and aligned with MiXCR, with productive beta chains retained. When rows share a CDR3 protein, they turn into one entry using the most common DNA and genes. This sample holds about 610,000 distinct CDR3 sequences; around 42% were observed only once. Around 7.7% of the sample is held by the ten biggest clonotypes. Input material: peripheral blood or thyroid tissue (not recorded which). The receptor source for this set is a woman aged 18-30 years with Graves' hyperthyroidism.

This clonotype was seen only a few times. The chain couples TRBV7-6 to TRBJ2-7, with 7 bases that match TRBD1. The CDR3 length is 14 residues. Losses at the gene ends were 5 bases for V and 2 bases for J; bases not matched to a gene: 6. Per the germline V gene, CDR1 is SGHVS and CDR2 is FNYEAQ. For the CDR3, the DNA is TGTGCCAGCAGCACGAGACAGGGTCCCTACGAGCAGTACTTC. Protein product: CASSTRQGPYEQYF.

V gene TRBV2 combines with J gene TRBJ1-5; no firm D call. V dropped 8 bases and J dropped 4 bases, with 18 bases sitting between them. The CDR3 covers 15 residues. Germline CDR1 is SNHLY and CDR2 is FYNNEI. The CDR3 loop reads CASRPPGSSNQPQHF. CDR3 in DNA: TGTGCCAGCCGCCCCCCGGGTAGCAGTAATCAGCCCCAGCATTTT.

This clonotype was counted at least ten times. The chain recombines TRBV29-1 with TRBJ1-2, with D possibly matching TRBD1 (5 bases). The CDR3 has 11 amino acids. Trimming left V 5 bases short and J 7 bases short, with 11 bases between. CDR1 is SQVTM, CDR2 ANQGSEA, per germline. As DNA, the CDR3 is TGCAGCGTTAGGGCAGGGACTGGCTACACCTTC. Protein product: CSVRAGTGYTF.

With regard to this clonotype: A much larger clone sits a single nucleotide away, making a read error possible. The chain combines TRBV4-1 with TRBJ1-2, with TRBD1 identical over 9 bases. J lost 8 bases, V lost 4 bases, and 5 bases had no gene match. The germline V gene encodes CDR1 MGHRA and CDR2 YSYEKL. The CDR3 is 13 amino acids. CDR3 sequence reads: CASSLNTGGGYTF. CDR3 DNA: TGCGCCAGCAGCCTAAATACAGGGGGCGGCTACACCTTC.

The table lists this clonotype with many counts. The chain uses TRBV6-2 or TRBV6-3 and TRBJ1-1; tentative D call: TRBD1 (5 bases). Trimming removed 2 bases at V and 1 base at J, with 8 bases between. The CDR3 length is 14 residues. Germline CDR1 reads MNHEY; CDR2 reads SVGEGT. This CDR3 is CASSYQGRNTEAFF. CDR3 coding DNA: TGTGCCAGCAGTTACCAGGGACGGAACACTGAAGCTTTCTTT.

The V gene is TRBV7-2, the J gene TRBJ2-5; D not certain. Germline V gene data show CDR1 as SGHTA and CDR2 as FQGNSA. Trimming pared 3 bases from V and 5 bases from J, leaving 16 bases between. CDR3 length equals 15 residues. CDR3 nucleotide sequence: TGTGCCAGCAGCTTGGGTGGGCGGCTATATGAGACCCAGTACTTC. Translation gives CASSLGGRLYETQYF.

This clonotype was seen a few times. The chain combines TRBV6-1 with TRBJ2-7; 11 bases are a match to TRBD1. Germline CDR1 MNHNS, CDR2 SASEGT. This CDR3 spans 15 amino acids. V lost 5 bases, J lost 3 bases, and 6 bases stayed unmatched. CDR3 nucleotides: TGTGCCAGCAGTTACGGACAGGGGGCAAGCTACGAGCAGTACTTC. Translating it yields CASSYGQGASYEQYF.

The chain employs TRBV11-2 and TRBJ1-4, with D unresolved. V dropped 11 bases and J dropped 11 bases, with 15 bases sitting between them. This CDR3 region has 11 residues. The germline V gene encodes CDR1 SGHAT and CDR2 FQNNGV. The DNA of the CDR3 is TGTGCCTGCAATCCGGGTGAGAAACTGTTTTTT. Protein product: CACNPGEKLFF.

V gene TRBV10-3 combines with J gene TRBJ2-5, with D perhaps TRBD1 or TRBD2 (5 bases each). The CDR3 runs to 15 residues. The V and J ends lost 10 bases and 1 base respectively, with 19 bases between them. Per germline, CDR1 ENHRY and CDR2 SYGVKD. Here the CDR3 DNA reads TGTGCCAGCAGGGACGGTGGGCAGGGCCAAGAGACCCAGTACTTC. This gives the protein CASRDGGQGQETQYF.

The rearrangement uses TRBV7-2 and TRBJ2-5; 10 nucleotides agree with TRBD2. V lost 8 bases, J lost 1 base, and 1 base stayed unmatched. Germline V lookup: CDR1 SGHTA, CDR2 FQGNSA. The CDR3 has 13 amino acids. The CDR3, as DNA: TGTGCCAGCGGGACTAGCGCCCAAGAGACCCAGTACTTC. Protein: CASGTSAQETQYF.

This clonotype was detected ten times or more. This sequence joins TRBV7-9 and TRBJ2-5; 10 nucleotides agree with TRBD2. J lost 5 bases, V lost 11 bases, and 14 bases had no gene match. The CDR3 totals 15 residues. In germline, CDR1 is SEHNR, CDR2 FQNEAQ (reference sequence). Here the CDR3 DNA reads TGTGCCGGAACTCCTGCTAGCGGGAGTTGGGAGACCCAGTACTTC. Protein: CAGTPASGSWETQYF.

The genes are TRBV7-3 and TRBJ1-1, with no clear D. Germline values: CDR1 SGHTA, CDR2 FQGTGA. Trimming cost V 3 bases and J 2 bases, with 7 bases left between them. The CDR3 consists of 13 residues. The CDR3 loop reads CASSFNTNTEAFF. The CDR3 region has the DNA TGTGCCAGCAGCTTTAACACAAACACTGAAGCTTTCTTT.

As regards this clonotype: The conserved phenylalanine or tryptophan is not found at the CDR3 terminus, so this likely reflects a read error. The V call is TRBV12-3 or TRBV12-4, the J call TRBJ1-5, with D possibly TRBD1 on 5 matching bases. V lost 7 bases to trimming and J lost 7 bases, with 14 bases between them. The CDR3 runs 13 residues. CDR3 residues: CASKRGLDQPQHL. The CDR3 DNA follows: TGTGCCAGCAAACGGGGGTTGGACCAGCCCCAGCATCTT.

The chain employs TRBV7-9 and TRBJ1-6; D is perhaps TRBD1 (5 bases). The germline CDR1 and CDR2 sequences are SEHNR and FQNEAQ (reference sequence). Trimming left V 6 bases short and J 8 bases short, with 14 bases between. There are 14 residues in the CDR3. CDR3 sequence: CASSWDLGDSPLHF. The CDR3 coding sequence is TGTGCCAGCAGTTGGGACCTGGGGGATTCACCCCTCCACTTT. Supplemented by reference TRBV7-9 and TRBJ1-6, the full variable domain reads DTGVSQNPRHKITKRGQNVTFRCDPISEHNRLYWYRQTLGQGPEFLTYFQNEAQLEKSRLLSDRFSAERPKGSFSTLEIQRTEQGDSAMYLCASSWDLGDSPLHFGNGTRLTVT.

As for this clonotype: A much larger clone is a single base away; this may be a read error. The J gene is TRBJ2-5, the V gene TRBV12-3 or TRBV12-4; no clear D gene. The CDR3 is 13 amino acids. The CDR3 DNA reads TGTGCCAGCAGTTTTGGCACTGAAGAGATCCAGTACTTC. This codes for CASSFGTEEIQYF.

The table lists this clonotype with many counts. The J gene is TRBJ2-6, the V gene TRBV5-1, with 8 positions matching TRBD1. CDR1 SGHRS and CDR2 YFSETQ come from the germline V gene. With V trimmed by 0 bases and J by 0 bases, 17 bases remained unmatched. The CDR3 runs to 22 residues. The CDR3 nucleotides are TGCGCCAGCAGCTTGGACCCTTGGGACAGGACTGCCTCTCACTCTGGGGCCAACGTCCTGACTTTC. Residues: CASSLDPWDRTASHSGANVLTF.

To note about this clonotype: Here the CDR3 omits its conserved ending phenylalanine or tryptophan, so a read error is the likely source. It is unclear where the CDR3 begins or ends on the DNA, so no DNA is shown, and the CDR3 is as TCRdb lists it. The chain uses TRBV4-1 and TRBJ2-7; whether TRBD2, the table's D call, matches the DNA was not checked. From germline, CDR1 is MGHRA and CDR2 YSYEKL. The CDR3 adds up to 10 amino acids, both ends counted. This chain's CDR3 is CASSQVGLVA.

The CDR3 spells CATSRGQGDTIYF. The CDR3 DNA reads as TGTGCCACCAGCAGAGGCCAGGGGGACACCATATATTTT. The chain has TRBV15 and TRBJ1-3, with TRBD1 matching 7 bases. J gave up 8 bases and V 1 base, and 2 bases lay outside the gene matches. Germline CDR1 and CDR2: LNHNV and YYDKDF (reference sequence). This CDR3 region has 13 residues.

The chain uses TRBV7-3 and TRBJ1-3; D is uncertain. The CDR3 contains 18 residues. V was pared by 5 bases and J by 0 bases, with 20 bases between. Germline values: CDR1 SGHTA, CDR2 FQGTGA. DNA of the CDR3: TGTGCCAGCAGCCCTGACACCGGGGAGCTGTTCTCTGGAAACACCATATATTTT. It specifies CASSPDTGELFSGNTIYF.

The J gene is TRBJ2-1, the V gene TRBV7-8; D call uncertain. CDR1 and CDR2 (germline): SGHVS, FQNEAQ. This CDR3 has 12 amino acids. V lost 2 bases, J lost 6 bases, and 5 bases lay in between. CDR3 sequence (DNA): TGTGCCAGCAGCTTACCTAGCAATGAGCAGTTCTTC. The encoded protein is CASSLPSNEQFF.

Worth noting for this clonotype: Given a much more abundant clone one base away, this may be a read error. The chain links TRBV20-1 to TRBJ2-7; 10 nucleotides line up with TRBD2. Germline lookup yields CDR1 DFQATT and CDR2 SNEGSKA (reference sequence). This CDR3 region has 13 residues. With V trimmed by 3 bases and J by 4 bases, 3 bases remained unmatched. The CDR3, as DNA: TGCAGTGCTAGTAGCGGGAGGTCTTACGAGCAGTACTTC. Its translation: CSASSGRSYEQYF.

The J gene is TRBJ2-7, the V gene TRBV10-3; weak D call: TRBD2 (5 bases). V was trimmed by 3 bases and J by 7 bases, leaving 19 bases between them. The CDR3 loop spans 15 amino acids. Germline assignment: CDR1 ENHRY and CDR2 SYGVKD. The CDR3 loop reads CAISDSIEPGGEQYF. The CDR3 nucleotides read TGTGCCATCAGTGACTCCATAGAACCGGGCGGGGAGCAGTACTTC.

This chain joins TRBV24-1 and TRBJ1-2; 7 bases align to TRBD1. V lost 3 bases and J lost 1; bases outside the gene matches: 4. The CDR3 spans 15 residues. Germline V gene lookup returns CDR1 KGHDR and CDR2 SFDVKD. CDR3 sequence reads: CATSDPGTVNYGYTF. In DNA, the CDR3 is TGTGCCACCAGTGATCCCGGGACAGTTAACTATGGCTACACCTTC.

The genes are TRBV2 and TRBJ2-7; tentative D call: TRBD1 (6 bases). Trimming shortened V by 4 bases and J by 2 bases, and 18 bases separated the two germline ends. The CDR3 loop spans 16 amino acids. Germline V gives CDR1 SNHLY, CDR2 FYNNEI. This CDR3 is CASSAKPRTVTYEQYF. In nucleotides, the CDR3 is TGTGCCAGCAGTGCCAAACCCCGGACAGTAACCTACGAGCAGTACTTC.

V and J are TRBV19 and TRBJ2-7; D ambiguous. Germline CDR1 and CDR2: LNHDA and SQIVND (reference sequence). V was cut by 2 bases and J by 0 bases, with 8 bases left in between. The CDR3 extends over 14 amino acids. The CDR3 DNA reads TGTGCCAGTAGTATACAGACCAGCTCCTACGAGCAGTACTTC. Its protein is CASSIQTSSYEQYF.

The chain combines TRBV24-1 with TRBJ1-2; TRBD1 is a possible D gene (6 bases). Trimming left V 3 bases short and J 9 bases short, with 10 bases between. CDR1 is KGHDR and CDR2 is SFDVKD in the germline V gene. The CDR3 has 12 residues. The CDR3 DNA is TGTGCCACCAGTGATACGACAGGATGCTACACCTTC. It translates to CATSDTTGCYTF.